A single T cell receptor beta chain is shown here with its context. This entry is derived from a study of Ad26.COV2.S vaccination and SARS-CoV-2 variants. Produced via immunoSEQ multiplex PCR; TCRdb's table is partial and in-frame only. The sample lists 300,000 to 450,000 clones; about 88% were seen once. Treatment given: 15 to 20 received Ad26.COV2.S at low or high dose, single or two shots; several received placebo; per-sample allocation not given. Specimens were obtained on day 63 following the first vaccine or placebo injection. The CDR3 has 13 amino acids. In germline, CDR1 is SGHRS, CDR2 YFSETQ. V was trimmed by 4 bases and J by 1 base, leaving 8 bases between them.

Specimen: peripheral blood, collected in a trial of Ad26.COV2.S vaccine versus placebo. The clonotype originates from a person aged 18 to 59 who received the Ad26.COV2.S COVID-19 vaccine or a placebo. V is TRBV5-1 and J is TRBJ2-5; D remains ambiguous. The CDR3, as DNA: TGCGCCAGCAGCCCTACACGCCAAGAGACCCAGTACTTC. As protein: CASSPTRQETQYF.